This record covers a single TCR beta chain. The sample is drawn from a study of blood T cell repertoires in COVID-19. This CDR3 is built from 14 residues. Germline V CDR1 and CDR2: SGDLS, YYNGEE. With 2 bases removed from V and 3 bases from J, the gap between germline ends came to 12 bases. Profiled with immunoSEQ multiplex PCR; TCRdb holds only in-frame clones, not every one. The sample has about 210,000 clones, around four fifths seen once. Input material: peripheral blood. The receptor's source is an elderly woman with COVID-19, enrolled during active disease. The rearrangement uses TRBV9 and TRBJ2-7; possibly TRBD2 for D (6 bases). CDR3 amino acids: CASSVGGIGYEQYF. The CDR3 nucleotides read TGTGCCAGCAGCGTTGGGGGGATCGGCTACGAGCAGTACTTC.